The clone carrying this T cell receptor beta chain has a count of ten or more. Trimming shortened V by 1 base and J by 4 bases, and 11 bases separated the two germline ends. The germline V gene encodes CDR1 SNHLY and CDR2 FYNNEI. The CDR3 spans 15 residues. The blood sample was taken at first hyperthyroidism diagnosis, before any ophthalmopathy symptoms. This specimen belongs to a study of T cells in Graves' hyperthyroidism and ophthalmopathy. Template material for amplifying TCR beta CDR3 regions consisted of RNA transcripts. HTBI primers were used for first-round RT-PCR of the TCR CDR3. TCRdb fed the multiplex PCR reads into MiXCR, producing one record per CDR3 protein. The profile shows about 160,000 distinct CDR3 sequences, roughly 9.4% of them singletons.

The source material was blood. The gene calls are TRBV2 and TRBJ2-1; D may be TRBD2 (6 bases). This TCR came from a woman aged 18-29 years with Graves' hyperthyroidism that later progressed to Graves' ophthalmopathy. The CDR3 DNA sequence: TGTGCCAGCAGTGAAGGCACTAGCCTTTACAATGAGCAGTTCTTC. Protein: CASSEGTSLYNEQFF.